The 13 T cell receptor beta chains reported below all come from one sample, sequenced in a study of cytomegalovirus exposure and HLA in healthy donors. Vbeta (60) and Jbeta (13) primers were used in the PCR. Generated by immunoSEQ multiplex PCR, the TCRdb table keeps only in-frame clones and is missing some. The sample consists of 130,000 or so clones, roughly 75% of them appearing once. The specimen was PBMCs. Receptors originate from a man aged 35-49 years in good health and CMV-seronegative.

This clone turned up a few times. CDR3 protein: CASSGVPSRETQYF. The CDR3 nucleotides are TGTGCCAGCTCAGGGGTGCCTAGTCGGGAGACCCAGTACTTC. The gene calls are TRBV2 and TRBJ2-5, with D possibly being TRBD1 (6 bases). Germline V gene sequence: CDR1 SNHLY, CDR2 FYNNEI. This CDR3 region has 14 residues. Trimming removed 8 bases at V and 5 bases at J, with 18 bases between.

This clone was seen only a few times. J is TRBJ2-7 and V is TRBV4-2; 7 bases are a match to TRBD2. Per the germline V gene, CDR1 is LGHNA and CDR2 is YNFKEQ. The CDR3 extends over 14 amino acids. Losses at the gene ends were 0 bases for V and 2 bases for J; bases not matched to a gene: 1. The CDR3 DNA reads as TGTGCCAGCAGCCAAGAAGCGGGGACCTACGAGCAGTACTTC. Residues: CASSQEAGTYEQYF.

The gene calls are TRBV7-2 and TRBJ2-5; D is undetermined. Per the germline V gene, CDR1 is SGHTA and CDR2 is FQGNSA. V gave up 3 bases and J gave up 5 bases, with 4 bases separating them. The CDR3 consists of 11 residues. CDR3 DNA: TGTGCCAGCAGCTTGTATGAGACCCAGTACTTC. Protein product: CASSLYETQYF.

As regards this clone: Other DNA variants within this sample encode the same CDR3. The chain uses TRBV5-1 and TRBJ1-5; D unresolved. Germline V gene sequence: CDR1 SGHRS, CDR2 YFSETQ. The CDR3 is made up of 13 amino acids. Trimming stripped 1 base from V and 4 bases from J, with 6 bases between. The CDR3, as DNA: TGCGCCAGCAGCTTGTCGGGGAATCAGCCCCAGCATTTT. Its protein is CASSLSGNQPQHF.

The CDR3, as DNA: TGTGCCAGCAGTTCTAGGAATGGCTACACCTTC. Its protein product is CASSSRNGYTF. The chain employs TRBV28 and TRBJ1-2, with no clear D. Per germline, CDR1 MDHEN and CDR2 SYDVKM. This CDR3 has 11 residues. V shed 4 bases and J shed 6 bases, with 6 bases lying between them.

CDR3 in amino acids: CSVEVTSSLDYGYTF. The CDR3 bases are TGCAGCGTTGAGGTCACGAGTTCTCTTGACTATGGCTACACCTTC. J is TRBJ1-2 and V is TRBV29-1; D unclear. Germline assignment: CDR1 SQVTM and CDR2 ANQGSEA. Deletions cut 3 bases from V and 3 bases from J, with 17 bases between. There are 15 residues in the CDR3.

Written as DNA, the CDR3 is TGTGCCAGCAGTGAGGATAGGACAGACGCGAACACCGGGGAGCTGTTTTTT. This gives the protein CASSEDRTDANTGELFF. The chain has TRBV2 and TRBJ2-2, with D perhaps matching TRBD1 (6 bases). The CDR3 loop spans 17 amino acids. Trimming removed 3 bases from V and 0 bases from J, with 14 bases in between. Germline V gene data show CDR1 as SNHLY and CDR2 as FYNNEI.

This clone turned up a few times. The chain combines TRBV15 with TRBJ1-1; D is uncertain. The V end lost 0 bases, the J end lost 6 bases, and 8 bases lay between the germline ends. This CDR3 contains 13 residues. Looked up from germline, CDR1 is LNHNV and CDR2 is YYDKDF (reference sequence). The CDR3 DNA sequence: TGTGCCACCAGCAGAGATAGCAACGCTGAAGCTTTCTTT. It encodes CATSRDSNAEAFF.

The CDR3 reads CASKGDRGLSKDRPQHF. In DNA form, the CDR3 reads TGTGCCAGTAAAGGGGACAGGGGGCTGTCTAAGGATCGGCCCCAGCATTTT. J is TRBJ1-5 and V is TRBV19; TRBD1 matches 12 bases. J lost 9 bases, V lost 7 bases, and 16 bases had no gene match. This CDR3 has 17 residues. Germline loops: CDR1 LNHDA, CDR2 SQIVND (reference sequence).

The rearrangement links TRBV13 to TRBJ1-6; 7 bases agree with TRBD1. The V segment lost 7 bases and the J segment 5 bases; nucleotides outside the gene matches: 2. The CDR3 totals 13 residues. Germline CDR1 is PRHDT and CDR2 is FYEKMQ (reference sequence). CDR3 sequence: CASTGQNNSPLHF. The CDR3 nucleotides are TGTGCCAGCACGGGACAGAATAATTCACCCCTCCACTTT. Drawing the rest from reference TRBV13 and TRBJ1-6, the complete variable domain is AAGVIQSPRHLIKEKRETATLKCYPIPRHDTVYWYQQGPGQDPQFLISFYEKMQSDKGSIPDRFSAQQFSDYHSELNMSSLELGDSALYFCASTGQNNSPLHFGNGTRLTVT.

This clone was picked up a small number of times. The J gene is TRBJ2-7, the V gene TRBV6-1, with 7 bases fitting TRBD1. J lost 2 bases, V lost 4 bases, and 11 bases had no gene match. This CDR3 has 16 amino acids. Germline V gene lookup returns CDR1 MNHNS and CDR2 SASEGT. The CDR3, as DNA: TGTGCCAGCAGTGGCTGGACAGGAAGGGGAGCCTACGAGCAGTACTTC. Its protein is CASSGWTGRGAYEQYF.

This sequence joins TRBV10-3 and TRBJ1-1; no reliable D call. Trimming cost V 2 bases and J 1 base, with 8 bases left between them. CDR3 size: 14 residues. Per germline, CDR1 ENHRY and CDR2 SYGVKD. Here the CDR3 DNA reads TGTGCCATCAGTGAGACCGGCGGGAACACTGAAGCTTTCTTT. The encoded protein is CAISETGGNTEAFF.

This chain connects TRBV4-2 to TRBJ1-3, with TRBD1 as a possible D gene (5 bases). Germline assignment: CDR1 LGHNA and CDR2 YNFKEQ. Deletions cut 0 bases from V and 0 bases from J, with 12 bases between. This CDR3 region has 17 residues. CDR3 in DNA: TGTGCCAGCAGCCAAGATGCGGGGCGCTTCTCTGGAAACACCATATATTTT. It specifies CASSQDAGRFSGNTIYF.